This TCR beta chain was found in a study of CD8+ T cells in alopecia areata. Across the study: Tofacitinib exposure lasted 6 to 18 months, followed by 6 months off drug. Scoring of treated patients' severity used the percentage of affected scalp area.

The length of the CDR3 is 11 residues. V dropped 0 bases and J dropped 9 bases, with 9 bases sitting between them. Germline assignment: CDR1 SQVTM and CDR2 ANQGSEA. Treatment meaning: oral pan-JAK inhibitor, 5-10 mg twice daily. From alopecia areata patients, lesional scalp punch biopsies and peripheral blood were collected. For this clone: Its antigen is as yet unknown.

The authors extracted RNA and reverse transcribed it into cDNA as the sequencing template. Data came from immunoSEQ multiplex PCR; TCRdb stores just in-frame clones and leaves some out. The table includes over 150,000 clones, 50% to 60% detected once. Whole-study findings and limits: Any link of baseline CD8+ expansion to response, resting on one nonresponder, remains uncertain.

The receptor was derived from a human donor with alopecia areata. Source: CD4+ T cells sorted from blood, taken at week 4, from a patient treated with tofacitinib. The chain has TRBV29-1 and TRBJ2-7; no definite D call. CDR3 sequence reads: CSVEDVALQYF. DNA for the CDR3: TGCAGCGTTGAAGATGTTGCATTGCAGTACTTC.